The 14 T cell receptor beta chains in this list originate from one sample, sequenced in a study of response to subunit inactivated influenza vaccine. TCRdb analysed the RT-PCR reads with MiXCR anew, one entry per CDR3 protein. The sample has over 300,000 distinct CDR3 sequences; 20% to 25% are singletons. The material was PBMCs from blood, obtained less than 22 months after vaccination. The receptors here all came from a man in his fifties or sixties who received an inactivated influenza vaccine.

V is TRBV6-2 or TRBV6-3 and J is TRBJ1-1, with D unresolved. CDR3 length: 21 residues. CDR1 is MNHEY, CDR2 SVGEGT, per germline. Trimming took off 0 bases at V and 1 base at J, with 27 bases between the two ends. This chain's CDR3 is CASSYSILYYSNSKTNTEAFF. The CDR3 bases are TGTGCCAGCAGTTACTCGATCTTATATTACAGCAACTCAAAAACGAACACTGAAGCTTTCTTT.

CDR3 region: CASSTPMTGLSSPLHF. CDR3 in DNA: TGTGCCAGCAGCACCCCTATGACAGGGTTGAGTTCACCCCTCCACTTT. This chain uses TRBV11-2 with TRBJ1-6; 7 bases line up with TRBD1. This CDR3 is 16 amino acids long. CDR1 SGHAT and CDR2 FQNNGV come from the germline V gene. Trimming removed 5 bases from V and 9 bases from J; junction bases left unmatched: 13.

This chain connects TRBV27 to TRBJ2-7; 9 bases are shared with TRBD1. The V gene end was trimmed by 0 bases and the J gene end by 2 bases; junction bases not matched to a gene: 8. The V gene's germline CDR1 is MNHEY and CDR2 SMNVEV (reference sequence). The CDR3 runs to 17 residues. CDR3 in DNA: TGTGCCAGCAGTTTATCCGGCCCGGGACAGGGTCCCTACGAGCAGTACTTC. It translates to CASSLSGPGQGPYEQYF.

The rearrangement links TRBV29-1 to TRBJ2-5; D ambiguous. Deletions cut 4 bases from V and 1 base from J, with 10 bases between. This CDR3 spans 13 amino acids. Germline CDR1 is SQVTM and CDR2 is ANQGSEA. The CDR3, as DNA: TGCAGCGTTGGGCTGGGATTCCAAGAGACCCAGTACTTC. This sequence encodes CSVGLGFQETQYF.

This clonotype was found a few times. In nucleotides, the CDR3 is TGTGCCAGCAGTGTTTATATACTAGCGGGAGGGAACACCGGGGAGCTGTTTTTT. Translated, it gives CASSVYILAGGNTGELFF. V and J are TRBV2 and TRBJ2-2; the match to TRBD2 covers 12 bases. The CDR3 consists of 18 residues. After removal of 4 bases from V and 1 base from J, the junction contained 7 bases not matched to a gene. CDR1 SNHLY and CDR2 FYNNEI come from the germline V gene.

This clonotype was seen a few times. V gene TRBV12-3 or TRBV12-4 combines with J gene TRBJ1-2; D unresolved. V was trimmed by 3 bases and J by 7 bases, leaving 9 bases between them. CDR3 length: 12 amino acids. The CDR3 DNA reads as TGTGCCAGCAGTTTCGGCAGCGGTGGCTACACCTTC. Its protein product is CASSFGSGGYTF.

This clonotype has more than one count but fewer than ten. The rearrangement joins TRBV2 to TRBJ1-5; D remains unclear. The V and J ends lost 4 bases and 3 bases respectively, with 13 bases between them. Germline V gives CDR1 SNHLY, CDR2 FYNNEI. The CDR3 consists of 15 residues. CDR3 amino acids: CASSARDGNNQPQHF. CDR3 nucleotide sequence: TGTGCCAGCAGTGCTCGAGACGGAAACAATCAGCCCCAGCATTTT.

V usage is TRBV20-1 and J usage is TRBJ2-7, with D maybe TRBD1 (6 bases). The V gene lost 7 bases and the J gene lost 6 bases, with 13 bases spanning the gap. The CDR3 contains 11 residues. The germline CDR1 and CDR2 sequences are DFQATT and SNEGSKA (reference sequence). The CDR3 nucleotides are TGCAGTGGAAAGTGGGGGCTCGAGCAGTACTTC. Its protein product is CSGKWGLEQYF.

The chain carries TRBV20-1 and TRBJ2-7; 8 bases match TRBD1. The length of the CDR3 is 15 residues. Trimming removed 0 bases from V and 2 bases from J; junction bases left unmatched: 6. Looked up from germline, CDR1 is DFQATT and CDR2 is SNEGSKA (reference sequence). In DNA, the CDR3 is TGCAGTGCTAGAGATAGGACAGGGCGGACCTACGAGCAGTACTTC. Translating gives CSARDRTGRTYEQYF.

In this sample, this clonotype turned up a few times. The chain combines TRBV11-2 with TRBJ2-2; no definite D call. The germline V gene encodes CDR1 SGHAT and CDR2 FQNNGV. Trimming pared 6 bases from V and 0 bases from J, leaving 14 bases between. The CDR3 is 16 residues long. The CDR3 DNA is TGTGCCAGCAGACCACGACGTCAAGCGAACACCGGGGAGCTGTTTTTT. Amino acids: CASRPRRQANTGELFF.

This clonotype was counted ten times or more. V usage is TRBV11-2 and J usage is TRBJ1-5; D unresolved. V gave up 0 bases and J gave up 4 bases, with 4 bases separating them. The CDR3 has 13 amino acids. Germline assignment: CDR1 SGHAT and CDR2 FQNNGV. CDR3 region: CASSLETNQPQHF. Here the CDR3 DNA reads TGTGCCAGCAGCTTAGAAACGAATCAGCCCCAGCATTTT.

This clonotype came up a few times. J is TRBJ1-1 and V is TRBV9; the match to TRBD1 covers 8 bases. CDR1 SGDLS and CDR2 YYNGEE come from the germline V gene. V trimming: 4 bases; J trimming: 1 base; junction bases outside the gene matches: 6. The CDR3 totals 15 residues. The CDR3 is CASSHGQGGNTEAFF. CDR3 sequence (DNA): TGTGCCAGCAGCCATGGACAGGGTGGGAACACTGAAGCTTTCTTT.

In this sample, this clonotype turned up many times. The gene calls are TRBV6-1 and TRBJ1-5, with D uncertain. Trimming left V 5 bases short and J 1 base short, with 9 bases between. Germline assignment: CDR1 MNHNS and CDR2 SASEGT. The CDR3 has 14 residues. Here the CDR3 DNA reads TGTGCCAGCAGTAGCCTTCAAAGCAATCAGCCCCAGCATTTT. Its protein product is CASSSLQSNQPQHF.

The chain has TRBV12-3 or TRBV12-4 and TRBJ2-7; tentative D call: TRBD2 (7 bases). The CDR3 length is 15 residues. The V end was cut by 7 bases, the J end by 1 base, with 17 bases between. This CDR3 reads CASNSRGGGSYEQYF. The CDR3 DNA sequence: TGTGCCAGCAACTCGAGGGGGGGGGGTTCCTACGAGCAGTACTTC.